A selection of T cell receptor beta chains follows, all from one sample in a study of blood T cell repertoires in COVID-19. The assay was immunoSEQ multiplex PCR, and TCRdb's table has in-frame clones only and misses some. The repertoire consists of approximately 250,000 clones, with 80% to 90% occurring once and the leading ten covering around 3.2%. The sample consisted of PBMCs or T cells enriched from blood (not recorded which). Receptors originate from a woman in her thirties or forties who had been exposed to COVID-19. Each CDR3 is given with its conserved first and last residue. D genes are given only for firm matches. Some rows mark clone size as missing; the rest say once, few, many or name a class of expanded clone.

D	V	size	J	DNA	CDR3
.	TRBV2	.	TRBJ1-1	TGTGCCAGCAAACCCTTGAGTGTGACTGAAGCTTTCTTT	CASKPLSVTEAFF
.	TRBV12-3/TRBV12-4	few	TRBJ2-2	TGTGCCAGCAGTTTTCAGGGGTTTTGGCTGTTTTTT	CASSFQGFWLFF
TRBD1	TRBV6-1	.	TRBJ1-5	TGTGCCAGCAGTGAAGCGAGGACAGGTAGCAATCAGCCCCAGCATTTT	CASSEARTGSNQPQHF
TRBD1	TRBV9	.	TRBJ1-2	TGTGCCAGCAGCGACCGACAGGGGGCGCATCGCTACACCTTC	CASSDRQGAHRYTF
.	TRBV27	once	TRBJ2-1	TGTGCCAGCATTGCCGACAACTACAATGAGCAGTTCTTC	CASIADNYNEQFF
TRBD2	TRBV4-1	.	TRBJ2-1	TGCGCCAGCAGCCAAGCCCCCAGGGCTAGCGGGAGTGGTGAGCAGTTCTTC	CASSQAPRASGSGEQFF
TRBD1	TRBV7-2	.	TRBJ1-4	TGTGCCAGCAGCTCCCGGACAGGGGTGGAAAAACTGTTTTTT	CASSSRTGVEKLFF
TRBD1	TRBV28	.	TRBJ1-5	TGTGCCAGCAGTTTATTTTCCTACTCCCGGACAGGGGTGTTAGGCAATCAGCCCCAGCATTTT	CASSLFSYSRTGVLGNQPQHF
.	TRBV7-9	.	TRBJ2-7	TGTGCCAGCAGCTTACCTACAGGGTTGCAAGAGCAGTACTTC	CASSLPTGLQEQYF
.	TRBV27	.	TRBJ1-1	TGTGCCAGCAGTTTCGACAGGAGGACTTTCTTT	CASSFDRRTFF
TRBD2	TRBV6-4	once	TRBJ2-1	TGTGCCAGCGCCGGTGAGGCGGGGGGCGCAAATGAGCAGTTCTTC	CASAGEAGGANEQFF
TRBD1	TRBV5-4	.	TRBJ2-7	TGTGCCAGCGCTGGAGAGGGGGCAGAAGAGCAGTACTTC	CASAGEGAEEQYF
TRBD1	TRBV28	.	TRBJ1-2	TGTGCCAGCAGCGCCATTTGGACAGGCGGCTACACCTTC	CASSAIWTGGYTF
.	TRBV12-3/TRBV12-4	.	TRBJ2-1	TGTGCCAGCAGTTTCGGGAATGAGCAGTTCTTC	CASSFGNEQFF
.	TRBV5-5	.	TRBJ2-3	TGTGCCAGCAGCTTGAGGTCTAGCCGAACCTCCACAGATACGCAGTATTTT	CASSLRSSRTSTDTQYF
.	TRBV10-3	.	TRBJ1-1	TGTGCCATCTCGGGAACCGAGAACACTGAAGCTTTCTTT	CAISGTENTEAFF
.	TRBV2	.	TRBJ1-1	TGTGCCAGCAGTGAGGAGGTGAACACTGAAGCTTTCTTT	CASSEEVNTEAFF
TRBD1	TRBV12-5	.	TRBJ2-2	TGTGCTAGTGGTTATCTAAACAGGGGCACCGGGGAGCTGTTTTTT	CASGYLNRGTGELFF
.	TRBV4-3	.	TRBJ2-2	TGCGCCAGCAGCCAAGCTGGGGGCGCGAACGGGGAGCTGTTTTTT	CASSQAGGANGELFF
TRBD1	TRBV5-4	.	TRBJ1-2	TGTGCCAGCAGCTTTGGACAGGCGAACTATGGCTACACCTTC	CASSFGQANYGYTF
TRBD1	TRBV12-3/TRBV12-4	.	TRBJ2-5	TGTGCCAGCAGCCAAACAGGGGTTGAGACCCAGTACTTC	CASSQTGVETQYF
TRBD1	TRBV19	.	TRBJ1-2	TGTGCCAGTACGCAGGACAGGCTATTAGGGGGCTACACCTTC	CASTQDRLLGGYTF
TRBD1	TRBV27	.	TRBJ1-6	TGTGCCAGCACTTTTATTGTGGGACAGGGGACTTCACCCCTCCACTTT	CASTFIVGQGTSPLHF
TRBD1	TRBV29-1	.	TRBJ2-2	TGCAGCGTCCCAAGACAGGGGGTCACCGGGGAGCTGTTTTTT	CSVPRQGVTGELFF
.	TRBV19	once	TRBJ1-5	TGTGCCAGTATCGGGCGGGGAAATCAGCCCCAGCATTTT	CASIGRGNQPQHF
.	TRBV6-1	.	TRBJ2-7	TGTGCCAGCAGTGATCAGGACATCTACGAGCAGTACTTC	CASSDQDIYEQYF
.	TRBV15	once	TRBJ2-7	TGTGCCACCTTAGTCAAGCAGTACTTC	CATLVKQYF
.	TRBV18	.	TRBJ1-5	TGTGCCAGCTCACCACGGGCCCTGAAAGGCAATCAGCCCCAGCATTTT	CASSPRALKGNQPQHF
.	TRBV12-2	.	TRBJ1-1	TGTGCAAGTCGCTTAGTATGCAGGGGAACGACTGAAGCTTTCTTT	CASRLVCRGTTEAFF
.	TRBV12-5	.	TRBJ2-7	TGTGCTAGTGGTTTGGTAATTGAGGTGCAGAACCTCTACGAGCAGTACTTC	CASGLVIEVQNLYEQYF
TRBD1	TRBV18	.	TRBJ2-5	TGTGCCAGCTCCGGACAGGAAATCGGGGCAGAGACCCAGTACTTC	CASSGQEIGAETQYF
.	TRBV5-4	.	TRBJ2-3	TGTGCCAGCAGCTTGGGAGGCCGGGATAATACGCAGTATTTT	CASSLGGRDNTQYF
TRBD1	TRBV5-1	.	TRBJ1-2	TGTGCCAGCAGCCATGGGACAGAACTTGGTTACACCTTC	CASSHGTELGYTF
TRBD1	TRBV28	.	TRBJ1-4	TGTGCCAGCAGTTTATGGGGGGGGACAGGGAGGAAAAAACTGTTTTTT	CASSLWGGTGRKKLFF
.	TRBV4-3	.	TRBJ1-3	TGCGCCAGCAGCCGTCTAGGATCAAACACCATATATTTT	CASSRLGSNTIYF
.	TRBV7-3	.	TRBJ2-5	TGTGCCAGCAGCTCGCACCCGGCAGGGACCCAGTACTTC	CASSSHPAGTQYF
TRBD1	TRBV5-1	.	TRBJ1-3	TGCGCCAGCAGCTACGGGACAGGGAAACCCATATATTTT	CASSYGTGKPIYF
.	TRBV28	once	TRBJ2-7	TGTGCCAGCAGTGGGAGGGAGCAGTACTTC	CASSGREQYF
TRBD1	TRBV7-9	.	TRBJ2-7	TGTGCCAGCAGCCCGGCTAGGGGACAGGGTTCTTCCCACGAGCAGTACTTC	CASSPARGQGSSHEQYF
.	TRBV11-3	.	TRBJ2-3	TGTGCCAGCAGCCCCGGGGCAGATACGCAGTATTTT	CASSPGADTQYF